These T cell receptor beta chains were read from a single sample in a study of control samples from healthy donors and cancer patients. Measured with immunoSEQ multiplex PCR; TCRdb has only the in-frame clones, and not every one. The sample consists of about 130,000 clones, approximately 90% of them appearing once. The sequenced sample was blood. The receptors were sampled from a man in his late teens or twenties in good health. CDR3s include the opening cysteine and the closing phenylalanine or tryptophan. D genes are given only for firm matches. Part of the rows lack a size; the others show once, few, many or a class for expanded clones.

TRBV6-2/TRBV6-3	TRBJ2-1	NA	NA	CASSSPGLGENEQFF	TGTGCCAGCAGTTCCCCGGGACTGGGGGAGAATGAGCAGTTCTTC
TRBV7-9	TRBJ2-5	NA	TRBD2	CASSSIAGGPETQYF	TGTGCCAGCAGCTCTATAGCGGGAGGGCCGGAGACCCAGTACTTC
TRBV29-1	TRBJ1-5	few	NA	CSVGHLNQPQHF	TGCAGCGTTGGTCACCTCAATCAGCCCCAGCATTTT
TRBV5-1	TRBJ2-3	NA	NA	CASSWQTGATDTQYF	TGCGCCAGCAGCTGGCAGACGGGAGCCACAGATACGCAGTATTTT
TRBV2	TRBJ2-2	NA	NA	CASSARRASNTGELFF	TGTGCCAGCAGTGCTAGGCGGGCGAGCAACACCGGGGAGCTGTTTTTT
TRBV30	TRBJ1-2	NA	NA	CAWSAWDTENYGYTF	TGTGCCTGGAGTGCCTGGGACACGGAAAACTATGGCTACACCTTC
TRBV9	TRBJ2-1	NA	TRBD1	CASSEGQGYEQFF	TGTGCCAGCAGCGAGGGACAGGGTTATGAGCAGTTCTTC
TRBV7-9	TRBJ1-5	NA	NA	CASSQGRGLNQPQHF	TGTGCCAGCAGCCAGGGGCGGGGTCTTAATCAGCCCCAGCATTTT
TRBV11-3	TRBJ2-5	once	TRBD1	CASSLTGLKGQETQYF	TGTGCCAGCAGCTTGACAGGGTTGAAGGGCCAAGAGACCCAGTACTTC
TRBV18	TRBJ2-3	NA	TRBD2	CASSPSQLAGGPGTDTQYF	TGTGCCAGCTCACCAAGTCAACTAGCGGGAGGGCCTGGCACAGATACGCAGTATTTT
TRBV5-4	TRBJ2-3	NA	NA	CASSLGPGTDTQYF	TGTGCCAGCAGCTTGGGCCCAGGCACAGATACGCAGTATTTT
TRBV29-1	TRBJ2-4	NA	NA	CSVVVMGVAKNIQYF	TGCAGCGTTGTCGTAATGGGGGTAGCCAAAAACATTCAGTACTTC
TRBV19	TRBJ1-5	few	NA	CASSIDRSRNQPQHF	TGTGCCAGTAGTATAGATCGATCACGCAATCAGCCCCAGCATTTT
TRBV5-1	TRBJ2-1	NA	TRBD2	CASSLVGGLYNEQFF	TGCGCCAGCAGCTTGGTGGGGGGACTATACAATGAGCAGTTCTTC
TRBV6-6	TRBJ2-1	NA	TRBD2	CASSHRGLAGGGLHEQFF	TGTGCCAGCAGTCACCGAGGACTAGCGGGAGGAGGTCTCCATGAGCAGTTCTTC
TRBV5-4	TRBJ2-3	few	TRBD2	CASSLIRGGKDTDTQYF	TGTGCCAGCAGCTTGATCCGGGGGGGAAAGGACACAGATACGCAGTATTTT
TRBV6-5	TRBJ1-2	NA	NA	CASSMGERYGYTF	TGTGCCAGCAGCATGGGGGAGCGCTATGGCTACACCTTC
TRBV18	TRBJ2-2	NA	NA	CASSSTTRFDGELFF	TGTGCCAGCTCATCCACGACTAGGTTTGACGGGGAGCTGTTTTTT
TRBV19	TRBJ2-1	NA	NA	CASSIYNEQFF	TGTGCCAGTAGTATCTACAATGAGCAGTTCTTC
TRBV7-2	TRBJ2-1	NA	NA	CASSLKGLFYNEQFF	TGTGCCAGCAGCTTGAAGGGACTTTTCTACAATGAGCAGTTCTTC
TRBV5-4	TRBJ2-3	NA	TRBD2	CASSLDGGGGTDTQYF	TGTGCCAGCAGCTTGGATGGCGGGGGTGGGACAGATACGCAGTATTTT
TRBV19	TRBJ1-5	NA	NA	CASSPGTEQPQHF	TGTGCCAGTAGTCCGGGGACGGAACAGCCCCAGCATTTT
TRBV19	TRBJ2-3	NA	TRBD2	CASSTNSGGIAADTQYF	TGTGCCAGTAGTACAAATTCCGGGGGGATCGCTGCAGATACGCAGTATTTT
TRBV25-1	TRBJ2-7	NA	NA	CASSEEFSNHEQYF	TGTGCCAGCAGTGAAGAGTTCAGCAACCACGAGCAGTACTTC
TRBV4-1	TRBJ2-7	NA	TRBD2	CASSQDPGGVYEQYF	TGCGCCAGCAGCCAAGATCCCGGGGGGGTCTACGAGCAGTACTTC
TRBV7-9	TRBJ1-5	NA	NA	CASSLGQNDRDQPQHF	TGTGCCAGCAGCTTGGGGCAGAATGATAGAGATCAGCCCCAGCATTTT
TRBV10-1	TRBJ1-2	few	NA	CASPGSFNGYTF	TGCGCCAGCCCTGGGAGTTTCAATGGCTACACCTTC
TRBV7-8	TRBJ2-3	NA	TRBD1	CASSSFPGQGAGDTQYF	TGTGCCAGCAGCTCATTCCCAGGACAGGGGGCGGGAGATACGCAGTATTTT
TRBV6-6	TRBJ2-1	NA	NA	CASSPPGGYNEQFF	TGTGCCAGCAGTCCCCCCGGGGGATACAATGAGCAGTTCTTC
TRBV5-6	TRBJ2-5	NA	NA	CASSPRDGTRVETQYF	TGTGCCAGCAGCCCCAGGGACGGAACTAGAGTAGAGACCCAGTACTTC
TRBV19	TRBJ2-5	NA	NA	CASVKGERGSETQYF	TGTGCCAGTGTGAAAGGGGAGAGGGGAAGCGAGACCCAGTACTTC
TRBV21-1	TRBJ2-5	NA	NA	CASSNYRNQETQYF	TGTGCCAGCAGCAACTACAGAAACCAAGAGACCCAGTACTTC
TRBV15	TRBJ2-1	NA	TRBD2	CATSRLAGDYNEQFF	TGTGCCACCAGCAGGCTAGCGGGGGACTACAATGAGCAGTTCTTC
TRBV25-1	TRBJ1-1	NA	NA	CASSGDPSTEAFF	TGTGCCAGCAGTGGAGACCCCTCGACTGAAGCTTTCTTT
TRBV18	TRBJ2-3	NA	NA	CASSLSEGGADTQYF	TGTGCCAGCTCACTATCCGAGGGGGGCGCAGATACGCAGTATTTT
TRBV5-1	TRBJ2-2	NA	NA	CASSLLLLMGTGELFF	TGCGCCAGCAGCTTGTTATTACTAATGGGGACCGGGGAGCTGTTTTTT
TRBV3-1/TRBV3-2	TRBJ2-7	NA	NA	CASSPRRGSGSYEQYF	TGTGCCAGCAGCCCTAGAAGGGGTAGCGGCTCCTACGAGCAGTACTTC
TRBV28	TRBJ1-2	once	NA	CASSRAGQFYGYTF	TGTGCCAGCAGTCGGGCGGGGCAGTTCTATGGCTACACCTTC
TRBV11-2	TRBJ1-2	NA	NA	CASSLRQAPYGYTF	TGTGCCAGCAGCTTGCGACAGGCGCCCTATGGCTACACCTTC
TRBV5-6	TRBJ1-1	NA	NA	CASSTGFEAFF	TGTGCCAGCAGCACCGGGTTTGAAGCTTTCTTT
TRBV11-2	TRBJ2-1	NA	TRBD2	CASSPLVGASGGPPEEQFF	TGTGCCAGCAGCCCCCTGGTAGGGGCTAGCGGGGGTCCGCCGGAGGAGCAGTTCTTC
TRBV12-3/TRBV12-4	TRBJ2-7	NA	NA	CASSLGGGIEQYF	TGTGCCAGCAGTTTAGGGGGCGGGATCGAGCAGTACTTC